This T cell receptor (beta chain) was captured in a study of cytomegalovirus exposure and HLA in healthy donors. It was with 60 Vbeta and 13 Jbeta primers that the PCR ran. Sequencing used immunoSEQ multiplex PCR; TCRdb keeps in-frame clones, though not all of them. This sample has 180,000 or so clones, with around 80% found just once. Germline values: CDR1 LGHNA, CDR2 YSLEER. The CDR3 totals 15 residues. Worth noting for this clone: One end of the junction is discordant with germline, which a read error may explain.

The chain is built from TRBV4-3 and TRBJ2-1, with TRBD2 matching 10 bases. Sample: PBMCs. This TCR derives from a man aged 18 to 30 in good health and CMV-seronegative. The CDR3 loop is CANSPGLAETNEQFF. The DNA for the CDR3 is TGCGCCAACAGCCCAGGACTAGCGGAAACCAATGAGCAGTTCTTC.